A single T cell receptor (beta chain) is shown here with its context. Source study methods: For nucleated cells, counts were estimated from reference gene primer amplification. Clones were read by immunoSEQ multiplex PCR, and TCRdb kept only the in-frame ones, dropping some. The D gene and trimming were derived from the DNA, and the V and J assignments and clone size from that table. Of tens of thousands of clones listed, over 60% are singletons. CDR3 size: 15 residues. Germline V gene data show CDR1 as SGHDT and CDR2 as YYEEEE. The V and J ends lost 2 bases and 8 bases respectively, with 17 bases between them. The sample belongs to a study of blood T cell repertoires in COVID-19. In the study overall: The United States, Italy and Spain provided the acute and convalescent COVID-19 samples. T cells, B-cell-depleted T cells, or PBMCs provided the cDNA or gDNA that served as material.

This clonotype originated in a woman at least 80 years old with active or convalescent COVID-19. The specimen was peripheral blood. The chain combines TRBV5-6 with TRBJ2-1; TRBD1 might be the D (6 bases). CDR3 bases: TGTGCCAGCAGCTTCCGGGCCCCAGGGGCCCATGAGCAGTTCTTC. Translated, it gives CASSFRAPGAHEQFF.